These 5 T cell receptor beta chains came from one sample sequenced in a study of shared clonotypes between healthy human individuals. Naive CD8 cells were CD45RO-negative, positively selected for CCR7, excluding terminally differentiated effector memory CD45RA+ cells. Repertoires were generated with immunoSEQ multiplex PCR, while TCRdb's copy carries only in-frame clones and drops some. The sample lists about 610,000 clones, approximately 96% seen once, with 0.11% in the top ten. Specimen: naive CD8+ T cells sorted from blood. The receptors shown here come from a woman aged 30 to 39 in good health.

The chain uses TRBV11-1 and TRBJ2-1; TRBD2 matches 7 bases. There are 17 residues in the CDR3. In germline, CDR1 is SGHAT, CDR2 FQDESV (reference sequence). V gave up 1 base and J gave up 0 bases; unmatched junction bases: 6. CDR3 sequence: CASSLGTLAASYNEQFF. CDR3 in DNA: TGTGCCAGCAGCTTAGGGACTCTAGCGGCCTCCTACAATGAGCAGTTCTTC.

The chain recombines TRBV7-9 with TRBJ2-1; TRBD2 matches 8 bases. V trimming: 2 bases; J trimming: 2 bases; junction bases outside the gene matches: 5. Per the germline V gene, CDR1 is SEHNR and CDR2 is FQNEAQ (reference sequence). This CDR3 spans 16 amino acids. CDR3 in DNA: TGTGCCAGCAGCTTAATCAGTAGCGGGACCTACAATGAGCAGTTCTTC. Its protein product is CASSLISSGTYNEQFF.

The V gene is TRBV14, the J gene TRBJ2-3, with D uncertain. The CDR3 runs to 14 residues. Between the trimmed V and J ends, which lost 4 bases and 4 bases, there was a span of 12 bases. Germline V gene lookup returns CDR1 SGHDN and CDR2 FVKESK. The CDR3 sequence: CASSPKILADTQYF. DNA for the CDR3: TGTGCCAGCAGCCCCAAAATTTTAGCAGATACGCAGTATTTT.

V is TRBV29-1 and J is TRBJ2-5; weak D call: TRBD1 (6 bases). CDR1 and CDR2 from the germline V gene are SQVTM and ANQGSEA. The CDR3 is 14 residues long. V was clipped by 1 base and J by 4 bases, with 13 bases between them. CDR3: CSVEAGTMGETQYF. In DNA form, the CDR3 reads TGCAGCGTTGAAGCGGGGACAATGGGAGAGACCCAGTACTTC.

V gene TRBV4-2 combines with J gene TRBJ1-1; 7 bases agree with TRBD1. Per germline, CDR1 LGHNA and CDR2 YNFKEQ. The V gene end was trimmed by 0 bases and the J gene end by 2 bases; junction bases not matched to a gene: 18. The CDR3 length is 20 residues. The CDR3 loop reads CASSQDRAHRDSSVNTEAFF. Written as DNA, the CDR3 is TGTGCCAGCAGCCAAGATCGGGCTCACCGGGACAGCAGCGTAAACACTGAAGCTTTCTTT.